This note documents a single TCR beta chain sequence. The V and J ends lost 1 base and 8 bases respectively, with 17 bases between them. Germline CDR1 is SGHVT and CDR2 is SQSDAQ. This CDR3 is built from 15 residues. The data were obtained in a study of blood T cell repertoires in COVID-19. Study as a whole: Material from acute and convalescent COVID-19 was sourced from the United States, Italy and Spain. In each case, the material was cDNA or gDNA derived from T cells, B-cell-depleted T cells, or PBMCs.

How the authors handled the data: Estimation of nucleated cell counts relied on the amplification of reference gene primers. Clones were read by immunoSEQ multiplex PCR, and TCRdb kept only the in-frame ones, dropping some. V and J calls and clone size are copied from that table; D and trimming were computed from the DNA. The sample yields about 240,000 clones, around 80% seen once. The rearrangement uses TRBV7-4 and TRBJ1-1; the D is unclear. This TCR was sampled from a woman younger than 35 with acute or convalescent COVID-19. The source material was peripheral blood. DNA for the CDR3: TGTGCCAGCAGCTTAGGGGCCTGTCTCGTGGCCGAAGCTTTCTTT. Protein: CASSLGACLVAEAFF.